This T cell receptor beta chain was identified in a study of immune evolution from preneoplasia to lung adenocarcinoma. General study findings and limits: Normal lung had the highest top T cell clone frequencies. Compared with EGFR-mutant or double wild-type lesions, KRAS-mutant nodules were more clonal. Clonality was highest in normal lung, lower in later-stage lesions apparently.

Of note for this clone: Its target is unknown.

Each case's diagnosis was confirmed by two pathologists on H&E. Profiling relied on immunoSEQ multiplex PCR, and the TCRdb table lists in-frame clones only, not all of them. The table has about 4,500 clones, approximately 86% seen once. The CDR3 is 12 residues long. CDR1 and CDR2 (germline): SEHNR, FQNEAQ (reference sequence). This TCR derives from a person aged 45-60 years with lung adenocarcinoma. Sequenced material: FFPE invasive lung adenocarcinoma tissue. The chain carries TRBV7-9 and TRBJ1-3; D possibly corresponds to TRBD1 (5 bases). Written as DNA, the CDR3 is TGTGCTAGTGAGGGGACTGGAAACACCATATATTTT. Its protein is CASEGTGNTIYF.